This T cell receptor (beta chain) was sequenced during a study of tissue T cells after allogeneic stem cell transplantation. Sequencing used immunoSEQ multiplex PCR; TCRdb keeps in-frame clones, though not all of them. Among around 5,000 clones listed, about 48% were seen once. The time point here: mouse harvest day 14 after allogeneic transplant. The graft held 10^6 splenic CD5+ T cells and 10^7 T-cell-depleted bone marrow cells. This clone qualifies as medium-sized. Gene names and germline match the mouse. Sequencing used gut tissue. The origin of this receptor is a female BALB/c mouse given C57BL/6 T cells with graft-versus-host disease after an allogeneic hematopoietic cell transplant.

CDR3 DNA (partial): TGTGCCAGCAGCGCGGACTTTGCAAACACCGGGCAGCTCTAC. It is translated as CASSADFANTGQLY. The whole CDR3 protein reads CASSADFANTGQLYF. V and J are TRBV3 and TRBJ2-2; D may be TRBD2 (5 bases). The CDR3 goes on 1 residue after the read ends, and that part is filled in from the germline J gene. Deletions cut 5 bases from V and 0 bases from J, with 10 bases between. This CDR3 has 15 residues. CDR1 is SNHLY, CDR2 FYNGKV, per germline (reference sequence).